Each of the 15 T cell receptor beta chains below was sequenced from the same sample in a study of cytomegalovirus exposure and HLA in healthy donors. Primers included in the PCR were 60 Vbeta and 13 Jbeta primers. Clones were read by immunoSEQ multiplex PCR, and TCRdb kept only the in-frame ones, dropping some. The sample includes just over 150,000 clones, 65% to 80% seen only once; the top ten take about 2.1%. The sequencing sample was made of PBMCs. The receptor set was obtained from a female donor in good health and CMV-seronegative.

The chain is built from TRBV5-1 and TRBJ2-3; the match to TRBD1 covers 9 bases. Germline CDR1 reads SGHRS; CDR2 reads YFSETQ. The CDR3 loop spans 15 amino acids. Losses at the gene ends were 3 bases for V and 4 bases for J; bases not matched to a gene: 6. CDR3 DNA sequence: TGCGCCAGCAGCTCCGCGGGACAGGGCCCAGATACGCAGTATTTT. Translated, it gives CASSSAGQGPDTQYF.

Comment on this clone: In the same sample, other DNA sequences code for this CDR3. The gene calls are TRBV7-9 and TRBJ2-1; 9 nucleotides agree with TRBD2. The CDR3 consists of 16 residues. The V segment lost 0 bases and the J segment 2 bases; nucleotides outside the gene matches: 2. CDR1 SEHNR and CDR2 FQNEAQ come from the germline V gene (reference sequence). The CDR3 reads CASSLALAGTYNEQFF. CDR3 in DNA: TGTGCCAGCAGCTTAGCCCTAGCGGGGACCTACAATGAGCAGTTCTTC.

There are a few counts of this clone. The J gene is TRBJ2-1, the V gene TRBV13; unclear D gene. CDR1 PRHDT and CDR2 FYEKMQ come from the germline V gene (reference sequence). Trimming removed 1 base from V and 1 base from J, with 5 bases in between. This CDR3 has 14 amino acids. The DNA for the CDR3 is TGTGCCAGCAGCTTAGCTAGTTCCTACAATGAGCAGTTCTTC. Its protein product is CASSLASSYNEQFF.

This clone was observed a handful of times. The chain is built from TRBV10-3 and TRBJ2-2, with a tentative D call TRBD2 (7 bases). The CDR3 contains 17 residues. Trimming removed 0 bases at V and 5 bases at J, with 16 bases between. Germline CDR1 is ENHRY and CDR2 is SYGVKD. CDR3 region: CAISESYGGGDTGELFF. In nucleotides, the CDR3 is TGTGCCATCAGTGAGTCTTATGGGGGGGGCGATACCGGGGAGCTGTTTTTT.

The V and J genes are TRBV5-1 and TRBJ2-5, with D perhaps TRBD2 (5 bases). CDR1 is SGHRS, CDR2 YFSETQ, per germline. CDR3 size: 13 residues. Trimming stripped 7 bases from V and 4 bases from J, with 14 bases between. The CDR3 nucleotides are TGCGCCAGCCAAAGCGGTATCGGAGAGACCCAGTACTTC. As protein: CASQSGIGETQYF.

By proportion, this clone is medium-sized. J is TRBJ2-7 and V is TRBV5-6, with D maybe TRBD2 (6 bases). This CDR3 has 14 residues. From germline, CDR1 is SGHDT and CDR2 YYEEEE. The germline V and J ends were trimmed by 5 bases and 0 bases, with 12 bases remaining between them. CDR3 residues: CASSSGVPSYEQYF. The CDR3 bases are TGTGCCAGCAGTTCGGGGGTTCCCTCCTACGAGCAGTACTTC.

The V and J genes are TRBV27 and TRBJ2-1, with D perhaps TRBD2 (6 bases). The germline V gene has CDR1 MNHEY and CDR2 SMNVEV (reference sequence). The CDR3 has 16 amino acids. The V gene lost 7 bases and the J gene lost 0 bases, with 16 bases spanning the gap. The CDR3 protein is CASISRGSSSYNEQFF. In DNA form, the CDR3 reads TGTGCCAGCATCTCACGGGGGTCCAGCTCCTACAATGAGCAGTTCTTC.

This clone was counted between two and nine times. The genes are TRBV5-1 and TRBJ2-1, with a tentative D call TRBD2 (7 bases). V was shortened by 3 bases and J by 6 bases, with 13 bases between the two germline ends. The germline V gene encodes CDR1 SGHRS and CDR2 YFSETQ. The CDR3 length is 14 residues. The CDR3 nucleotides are TGCGCCAGCAGCTCCGAGGGGGGGATCAATGAGCAGTTCTTC. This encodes CASSSEGGINEQFF.

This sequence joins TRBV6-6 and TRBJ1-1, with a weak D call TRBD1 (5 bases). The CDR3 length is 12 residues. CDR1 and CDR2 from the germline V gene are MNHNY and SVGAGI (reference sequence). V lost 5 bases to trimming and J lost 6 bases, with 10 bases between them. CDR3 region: CASSPGGAEAFF. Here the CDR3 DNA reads TGTGCCAGCAGTCCCGGGGGGGCTGAAGCTTTCTTT.

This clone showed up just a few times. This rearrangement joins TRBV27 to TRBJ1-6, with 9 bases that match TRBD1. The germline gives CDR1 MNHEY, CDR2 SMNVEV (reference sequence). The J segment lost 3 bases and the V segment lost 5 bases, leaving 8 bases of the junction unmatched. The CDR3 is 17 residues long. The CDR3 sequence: CASSGSQGALYNSPLHF. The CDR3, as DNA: TGTGCCAGCAGTGGATCACAGGGGGCTCTCTATAATTCACCCCTCCACTTT.

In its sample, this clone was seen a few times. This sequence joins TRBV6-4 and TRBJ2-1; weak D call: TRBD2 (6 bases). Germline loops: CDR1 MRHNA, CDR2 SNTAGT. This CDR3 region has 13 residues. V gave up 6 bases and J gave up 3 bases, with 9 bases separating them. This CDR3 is CASSPTSYNEQFF. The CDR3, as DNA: TGTGCCAGCAGCCCGACTAGCTACAATGAGCAGTTCTTC.

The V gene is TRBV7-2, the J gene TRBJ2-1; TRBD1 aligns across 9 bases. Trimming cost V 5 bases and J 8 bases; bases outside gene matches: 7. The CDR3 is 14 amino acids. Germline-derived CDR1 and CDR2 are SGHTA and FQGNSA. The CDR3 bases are TGTGCCAGCAGCCGGGACAGGGCTTCGGATGAGCAGTTCTTC. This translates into CASSRDRASDEQFF.

This CDR3 reads CASSPASGTGELFF. The CDR3 bases are TGTGCCAGCAGCCCCGCTTCGGGCACCGGGGAGCTGTTTTTT. The chain is built from TRBV7-6 and TRBJ2-2; D unclear. V was trimmed by 5 bases and J by 4 bases, leaving 11 bases between them. CDR3 length: 14 residues. Germline CDR1 is SGHVS and CDR2 is FNYEAQ.

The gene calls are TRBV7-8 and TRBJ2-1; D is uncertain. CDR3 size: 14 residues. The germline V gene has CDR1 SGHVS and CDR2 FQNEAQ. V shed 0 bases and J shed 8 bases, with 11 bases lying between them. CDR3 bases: TGTGCCAGCAGCTTAGCCGGTTTAGTGGATGAGCAGTTCTTC. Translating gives CASSLAGLVDEQFF.

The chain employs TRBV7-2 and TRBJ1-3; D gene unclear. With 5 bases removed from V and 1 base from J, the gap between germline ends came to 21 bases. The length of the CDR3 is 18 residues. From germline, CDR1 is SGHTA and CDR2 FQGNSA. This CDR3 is CASSLHPGEIWSGNTIYF. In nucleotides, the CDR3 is TGTGCCAGCAGCCTACACCCCGGGGAGATTTGGTCTGGAAACACCATATATTTT.